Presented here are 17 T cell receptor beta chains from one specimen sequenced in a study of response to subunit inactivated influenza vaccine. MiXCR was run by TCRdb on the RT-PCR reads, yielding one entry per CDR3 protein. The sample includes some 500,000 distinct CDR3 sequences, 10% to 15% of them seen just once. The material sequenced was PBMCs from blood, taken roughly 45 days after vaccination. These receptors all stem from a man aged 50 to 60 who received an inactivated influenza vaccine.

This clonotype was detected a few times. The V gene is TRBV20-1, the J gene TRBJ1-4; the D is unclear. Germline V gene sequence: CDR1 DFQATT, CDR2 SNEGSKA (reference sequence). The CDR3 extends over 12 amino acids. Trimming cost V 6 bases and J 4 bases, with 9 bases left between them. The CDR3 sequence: CSAETDNEKLFF. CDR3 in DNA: TGCAGTGCCGAGACGGATAATGAAAAACTGTTTTTT.

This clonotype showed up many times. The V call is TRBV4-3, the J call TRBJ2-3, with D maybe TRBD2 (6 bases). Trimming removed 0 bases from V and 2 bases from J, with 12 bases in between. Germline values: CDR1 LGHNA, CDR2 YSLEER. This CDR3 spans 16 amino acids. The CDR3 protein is CASSQDFGSPTDTQYF. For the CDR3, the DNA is TGCGCCAGCAGCCAAGATTTCGGGAGCCCCACAGATACGCAGTATTTT.

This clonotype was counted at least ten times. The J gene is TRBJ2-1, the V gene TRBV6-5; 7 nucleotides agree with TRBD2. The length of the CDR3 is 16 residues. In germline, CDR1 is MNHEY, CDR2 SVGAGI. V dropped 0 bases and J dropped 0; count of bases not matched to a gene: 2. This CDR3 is CASSYSGGGSYNEQFF. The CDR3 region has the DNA TGTGCCAGCAGTTACTCTGGCGGGGGCTCCTACAATGAGCAGTTCTTC.

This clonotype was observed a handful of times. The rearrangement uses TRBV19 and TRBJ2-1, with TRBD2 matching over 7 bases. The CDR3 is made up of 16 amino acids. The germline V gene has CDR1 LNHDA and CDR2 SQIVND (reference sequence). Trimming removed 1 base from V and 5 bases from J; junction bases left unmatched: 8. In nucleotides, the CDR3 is TGTGCCAGTAGTATAGTTCCTAGCGGAGGAGACAATGAGCAGTTCTTC. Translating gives CASSIVPSGGDNEQFF. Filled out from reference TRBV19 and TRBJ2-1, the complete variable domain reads DGGITQSPKYLFRKEGQNVTLSCEQNLNHDAMYWYRQDPGQGLRLIYYSQIVNDFQKGDIAEGYSVSREKKESFPLTVTSAQKNPTAFYLCASSIVPSGGDNEQFFGPGTRLTVL.

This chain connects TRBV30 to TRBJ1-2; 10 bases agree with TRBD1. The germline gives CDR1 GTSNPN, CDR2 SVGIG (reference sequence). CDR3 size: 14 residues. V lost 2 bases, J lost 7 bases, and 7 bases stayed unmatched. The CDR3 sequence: CAWSTLTGGSGYTF. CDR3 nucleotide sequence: TGTGCCTGGAGTACCTTGACAGGGGGCTCTGGCTACACCTTC.

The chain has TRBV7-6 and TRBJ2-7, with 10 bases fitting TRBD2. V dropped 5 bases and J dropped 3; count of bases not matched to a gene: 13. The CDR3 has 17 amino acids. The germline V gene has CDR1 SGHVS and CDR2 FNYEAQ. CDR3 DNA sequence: TGTGCCAGCAGCCCAGTAGCGGCTAGCGGGAGTAACTACGAGCAGTACTTC. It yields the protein CASSPVAASGSNYEQYF.

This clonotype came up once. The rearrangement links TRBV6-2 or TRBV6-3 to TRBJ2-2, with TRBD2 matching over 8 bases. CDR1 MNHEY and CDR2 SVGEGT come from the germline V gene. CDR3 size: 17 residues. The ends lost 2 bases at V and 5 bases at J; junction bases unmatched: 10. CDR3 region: CASSYPGGGARTGELFF. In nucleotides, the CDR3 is TGTGCCAGCAGTTACCCCGGGGGGGGGGCAAGGACCGGGGAGCTGTTTTTT.

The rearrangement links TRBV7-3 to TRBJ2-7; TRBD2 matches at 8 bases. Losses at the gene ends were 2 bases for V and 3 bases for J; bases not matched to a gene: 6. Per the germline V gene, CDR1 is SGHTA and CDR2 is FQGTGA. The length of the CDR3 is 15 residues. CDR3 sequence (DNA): TGTGCCAGCAGCTTAGCTAGCGGGTCCCTCTACGAGCAGTACTTC. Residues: CASSLASGSLYEQYF.

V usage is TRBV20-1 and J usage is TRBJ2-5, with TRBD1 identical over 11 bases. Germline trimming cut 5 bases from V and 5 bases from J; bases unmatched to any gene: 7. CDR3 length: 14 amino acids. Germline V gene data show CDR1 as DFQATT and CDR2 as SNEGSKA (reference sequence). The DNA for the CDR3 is TGCAGTGCTTCTGGACAGGGGGCGCAGGAGACCCAGTACTTC. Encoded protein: CSASGQGAQETQYF.

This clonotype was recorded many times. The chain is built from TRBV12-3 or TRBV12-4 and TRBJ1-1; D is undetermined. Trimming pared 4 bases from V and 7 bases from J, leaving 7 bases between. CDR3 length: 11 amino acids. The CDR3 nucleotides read TGTGCCAGCAGTTCCTTCTATGAAGCTTTCTTT. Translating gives CASSSFYEAFF.

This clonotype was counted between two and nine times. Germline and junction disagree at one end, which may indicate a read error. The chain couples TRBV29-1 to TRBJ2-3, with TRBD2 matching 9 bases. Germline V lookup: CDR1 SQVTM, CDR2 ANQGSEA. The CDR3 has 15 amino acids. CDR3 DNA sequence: TGCAGCGTCGAAGGGACTAGCCCTAGCACAGATACGCAGTATTTT. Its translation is CSVEGTSPSTDTQYF.

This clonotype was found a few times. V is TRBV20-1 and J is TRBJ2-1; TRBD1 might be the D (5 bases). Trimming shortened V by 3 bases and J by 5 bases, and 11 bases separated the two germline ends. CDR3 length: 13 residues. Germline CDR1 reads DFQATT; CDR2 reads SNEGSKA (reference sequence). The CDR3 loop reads CSASPTVDNEQFF. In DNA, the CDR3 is TGCAGTGCTAGCCCGACAGTGGACAATGAGCAGTTCTTC.

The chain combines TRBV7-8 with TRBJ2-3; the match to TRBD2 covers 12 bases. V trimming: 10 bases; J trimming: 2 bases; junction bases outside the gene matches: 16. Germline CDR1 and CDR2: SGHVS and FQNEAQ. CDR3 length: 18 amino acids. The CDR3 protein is CATLGGLAGRRDTDTQYF. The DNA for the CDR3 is TGTGCCACCCTTGGCGGACTAGCGGGGAGACGGGACACAGATACGCAGTATTTT.

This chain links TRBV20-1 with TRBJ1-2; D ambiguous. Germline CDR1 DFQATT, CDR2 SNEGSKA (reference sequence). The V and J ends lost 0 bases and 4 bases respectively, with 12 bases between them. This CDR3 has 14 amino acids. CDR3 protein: CSARDPRSPYGYTF. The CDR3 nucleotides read TGCAGTGCTAGAGATCCCCGCTCTCCCTATGGCTACACCTTC.

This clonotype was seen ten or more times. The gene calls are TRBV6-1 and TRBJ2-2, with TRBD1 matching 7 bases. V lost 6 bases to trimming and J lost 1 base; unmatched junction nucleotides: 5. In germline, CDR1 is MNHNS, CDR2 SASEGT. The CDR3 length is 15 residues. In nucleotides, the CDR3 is TGTGCCAGCAGGAAAAACAGGGGGAACACCGGGGAGCTGTTTTTT. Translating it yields CASRKNRGNTGELFF.

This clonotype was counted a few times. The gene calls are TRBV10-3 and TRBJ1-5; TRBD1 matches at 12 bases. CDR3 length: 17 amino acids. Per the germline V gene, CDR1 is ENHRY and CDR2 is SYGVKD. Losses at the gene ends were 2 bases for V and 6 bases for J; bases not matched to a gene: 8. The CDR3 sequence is CAISEGIGTGGFQPQHF. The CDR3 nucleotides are TGTGCCATCAGTGAGGGTATAGGGACAGGGGGCTTTCAGCCCCAGCATTTT.

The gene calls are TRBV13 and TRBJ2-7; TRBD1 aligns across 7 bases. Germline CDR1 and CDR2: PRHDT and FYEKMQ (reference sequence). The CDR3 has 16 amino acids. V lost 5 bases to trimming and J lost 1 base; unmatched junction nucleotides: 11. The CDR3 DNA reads TGTGCCAGCAGCCACGGACAGGTCCCCAGGTCCTACGAGCAGTACTTC. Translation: CASSHGQVPRSYEQYF. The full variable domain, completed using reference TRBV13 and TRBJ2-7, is AAGVIQSPRHLIKEKRETATLKCYPIPRHDTVYWYQQGPGQDPQFLISFYEKMQSDKGSIPDRFSAQQFSDYHSELNMSSLELGDSALYFCASSHGQVPRSYEQYFGPGTRLTVT.